Described below is a single T cell receptor (beta chain) sequence and its context. Authors' analysis steps: Amplified reference gene primers provided the basis for estimating nucleated cell counts. Only in-frame clones appear in the TCRdb table, and some are missing; sequencing was by immunoSEQ multiplex PCR. That table is the source of V, J and clone size, and D and trimming were worked out from the DNA. The sample yields about 200,000 clones, approximately 81% seen once. The V end lost 6 bases, the J end lost 0 bases, and 8 bases lay between the germline ends. This CDR3 region has 14 residues. Germline values: CDR1 LGHDT, CDR2 YNNKEL (reference sequence). This record comes from a study of blood T cell repertoires in COVID-19. Study-level background: T cells, B-cell-depleted T cells, or PBMCs supplied cDNA or gDNA.

Recovered Cohort 3 donors showed two negative PCRs, clearance, or symptom resolution. The sequencing sample was made of PBMCs or T cells enriched from blood (not recorded which). The sequence derives from a man aged 35-49 years who had recovered from COVID-19. V usage is TRBV3-1 (or the pseudogene TRBV3-2) and J usage is TRBJ1-4; TRBD1 might be the D (5 bases). This chain's CDR3 is CASRPGSTNEKLFF. Here the CDR3 DNA reads TGTGCCAGCAGGCCAGGGTCAACTAATGAAAAACTGTTTTTT.